What follows are 19 T cell receptor beta chains derived from one specimen sequenced in a study of response to subunit inactivated influenza vaccine listed by TCRdb under 2018. The library was prepared using RT-PCR. Sequenced on an Illumina HiSeq 2500. TCRdb reworked the public reads: Q25 trimming with fastp, MiXCR clone assembly, productive beta chains retained. Each CDR3 protein appears once, grouped with its most common genes and DNA. In all, the sample holds more than 150,000 distinct CDR3 sequences, and around 9% of those were seen once. Roughly 10% of the sample is held by the ten biggest clonotypes. Sequencing was performed on non-naive T cells sorted from PBMCs, taken on the day of vaccination. The sample's cell subset or site, from its label and the paper: memory T cell fraction. These TCRs come from a man aged 50 or older who received an inactivated influenza vaccine. Donor details come from another sample of the same person, matched by shared clones.

This clonotype was seen ten or more times. This rearrangement joins TRBV6-1 to TRBJ2-5; TRBD1 matches at 7 bases. Germline trimming cut 6 bases from V and 4 bases from J; bases unmatched to any gene: 8. Germline CDR1 and CDR2: MNHNS and SASEGT. This CDR3 contains 14 residues. CDR3 in amino acids: CASRHRGRVETQYF. CDR3 sequence (DNA): TGTGCCAGCAGGCACAGGGGTCGGGTAGAGACCCAGTACTTC.

The gene calls are TRBV7-3 and TRBJ2-1, with D unresolved. Trimming removed 2 bases from V and 2 bases from J, with 10 bases in between. CDR3 length equals 15 residues. Looked up from germline, CDR1 is SGHTA and CDR2 is FQGTGA. CDR3 loop: CASSLDSQAYNEQFF. For the CDR3, the DNA is TGTGCCAGCAGCTTAGACTCACAAGCCTACAATGAGCAGTTCTTC.

V is TRBV30 and J is TRBJ2-7; unclear D gene. Germline V gives CDR1 GTSNPN, CDR2 SVGIG (reference sequence). The CDR3 length is 12 residues. With 0 bases removed from V and 5 bases from J, the gap between germline ends came to 8 bases. The CDR3 DNA reads as TGTGCCTGGAGTGTAGGACGTCACGAGCAGTACTTC. Its translation: CAWSVGRHEQYF.

The chain employs TRBV27 and TRBJ1-1, with TRBD1 identical over 11 bases. Germline assignment: CDR1 MNHEY and CDR2 SMNVEV (reference sequence). This CDR3 has 15 residues. J gave up 4 bases and V 3 bases, and 4 bases lay outside the gene matches. The CDR3 is CASSFVGTGGTEAFF. The CDR3 nucleotides read TGTGCCAGCAGTTTTGTCGGGACAGGGGGCACTGAAGCTTTCTTT.

This clonotype has a handful of counts. The chain joins TRBV20-1 to TRBJ2-7, with D possibly being TRBD2 (5 bases). V was shortened by 3 bases and J by 0 bases, with 12 bases between the two germline ends. The CDR3 contains 14 residues. From germline, CDR1 is DFQATT and CDR2 SNEGSKA (reference sequence). CDR3: CSASEGVSSYEQYF. DNA for the CDR3: TGCAGTGCTAGTGAGGGCGTTAGCTCCTACGAGCAGTACTTC.

In its sample, this clonotype was seen a few times. The genes are TRBV12-3 or TRBV12-4 and TRBJ1-5, with 9 bases identical to TRBD1. V gave up 5 bases and J gave up 6 bases; unmatched junction bases: 8. The CDR3 spans 15 residues. The CDR3 DNA is TGTGCCAGCAGTCGACAGGGGGTTATACGTCAGCCCCAGCATTTT. This translates into CASSRQGVIRQPQHF.

This clonotype was found a few times. V usage is TRBV11-2 and J usage is TRBJ2-3; 11 positions match TRBD2. The CDR3 contains 14 residues. CDR1 and CDR2 (germline): SGHAT, FQNNGV. The V gene end was trimmed by 5 bases and the J gene end by 4 bases; junction bases not matched to a gene: 2. The CDR3: CASSRSGGADTQYF. CDR3 bases: TGTGCCAGCAGCCGTAGCGGGGGGGCAGATACGCAGTATTTT.

This clonotype was seen ten or more times. This sequence joins TRBV20-1 and TRBJ1-5; TRBD1 might be the D (6 bases). Trimming removed 2 bases from V and 1 base from J, with 18 bases in between. The CDR3 is 17 residues long. Per germline, CDR1 DFQATT and CDR2 SNEGSKA (reference sequence). The DNA for the CDR3 is TGCAGTGCTAGAAGAACAACAGGGCTTATGAGCAATCAGCCCCAGCATTTT. Protein product: CSARRTTGLMSNQPQHF.

The genes are TRBV5-1 and TRBJ1-2; D not certain. The CDR3 has 13 residues. In germline, CDR1 is SGHRS, CDR2 YFSETQ. With 3 bases removed from V and 3 bases from J, the gap between germline ends came to 9 bases. For the CDR3, the DNA is TGCGCCAGCAGCTGGACGGTCCACTATGGCTACACCTTC. Translation gives CASSWTVHYGYTF. The whole variable domain, remainder taken from reference TRBV5-1 and TRBJ1-2, is KAGVTQTPRYLIKTRGQQVTLSCSPISGHRSVSWYQQTPGQGLQFLFEYFSETQRNKGNFPGRFSGRQFSNSRSEMNVSTLELGDSALYLCASSWTVHYGYTFGSGTRLTVV.

This clonotype was observed a handful of times. CDR3 nucleotide sequence: TGTGCCACCCGACGGACTAGCGGGAGACCGGAAGAGACCCAGTACTTC. Translating gives CATRRTSGRPEETQYF. V usage is TRBV6-1 and J usage is TRBJ2-5, with 13 positions matching TRBD2. Germline V CDR1 and CDR2: MNHNS, SASEGT. The CDR3 sequence is 16 residues long. The V gene end was trimmed by 10 bases and the J gene end by 3 bases; junction bases not matched to a gene: 11.

This clonotype came up a few times. The V and J genes are TRBV11-2 and TRBJ1-4, with 8 bases lining up with TRBD1. CDR1 SGHAT and CDR2 FQNNGV come from the germline V gene. This CDR3 is built from 18 residues. The junction had 18 bases not matched to a gene; V was cut back by 5 bases and J by 7 bases. The CDR3 nucleotides are TGTGCCAGCAGCCCCTTCCGACCCACCGACAGGGGTGGTGAAAAACTGTTTTTT. Amino acids: CASSPFRPTDRGGEKLFF.

V gene TRBV7-9 combines with J gene TRBJ2-7, with 10 bases that match TRBD1. Trimming took 4 bases from V and 6 from J; bases not matched to a gene: 9. CDR3 length: 15 residues. In germline, CDR1 is SEHNR, CDR2 FQNEAQ (reference sequence). The CDR3: CASSSSGTGVSEQYF. In DNA form, the CDR3 reads TGTGCCAGCAGCTCGTCCGGGACAGGGGTGTCCGAGCAGTACTTC.

This clonotype was found a few times. The rearrangement joins TRBV5-6 to TRBJ2-7; the D gene could be TRBD1 or TRBD2 (5 bases each). Germline CDR1 SGHDT, CDR2 YYEEEE. CDR3 length: 21 amino acids. V lost 5 bases, J lost 6 bases, and 39 bases lay in between. This CDR3 is CASRGSPFNDHRDQSRGEQYF. DNA for the CDR3: TGTGCCAGCAGAGGTTCACCCTTCAACGATCACCGGGACCAAAGTAGAGGCGAGCAGTACTTC.

The V gene is TRBV7-6, the J gene TRBJ2-1; the match to TRBD2 covers 11 bases. The germline gives CDR1 SGHVS, CDR2 FNYEAQ. The CDR3 loop spans 17 amino acids. With V trimmed by 0 bases and J by 3 bases, 4 bases remained unmatched. Here the CDR3 DNA reads TGTGCCAGCAGCTTAGCCCCGACTAGCGGGATCTACAATGAGCAGTTCTTC. Translating it yields CASSLAPTSGIYNEQFF.

This clonotype occurred many times. The V gene is TRBV6-1, the J gene TRBJ1-1; D might be TRBD1 (5 bases). Germline V lookup: CDR1 MNHNS, CDR2 SASEGT. Trimming took off 6 bases at V and 5 bases at J, with 22 bases between the two ends. The CDR3 is made up of 16 amino acids. CDR3 in DNA: TGTGCCAGCAGGTCACCCCATGGTGGGGGGAGGACTGAAGCTTTCTTT. It yields the protein CASRSPHGGGRTEAFF.

V gene TRBV11-2 combines with J gene TRBJ2-7; D remains ambiguous. CDR3 length: 14 residues. Germline CDR1 and CDR2: SGHAT and FQNNGV. Trimming removed 1 base from V and 7 bases from J, with 14 bases in between. The CDR3 DNA reads as TGTGCCAGCAGCTTAGCTTGGGGAATGGGGGAGCAGTACTTC. Translating it yields CASSLAWGMGEQYF.

The sample holds a few counts of this clonotype. This chain connects TRBV3-1 to TRBJ1-5, with 9 bases lining up with TRBD1. This CDR3 spans 13 amino acids. Germline V lookup: CDR1 LGHDT, CDR2 YNNKEL (reference sequence). J lost 4 bases, V lost 8 bases, and 3 bases had no gene match. CDR3 protein: CASSGTGNQPQHF. The CDR3 DNA follows: TGTGCCAGCTCAGGGACAGGGAATCAGCCCCAGCATTTT.

The chain combines TRBV20-1 with TRBJ2-3, with TRBD2 matching 11 bases. The CDR3 contains 15 residues. Germline V lookup: CDR1 DFQATT, CDR2 SNEGSKA (reference sequence). V was pared by 6 bases and J by 6 bases, with 11 bases of the junction left unmatched. CDR3 region: CSAKGTSGAGDTQYF. For the CDR3, the DNA is TGCAGTGCCAAAGGGACTAGCGGTGCAGGGGATACGCAGTATTTT.

This clonotype has just a few counts. This chain connects TRBV7-2 to TRBJ1-1; D is possibly TRBD1 (6 bases). The germline V gene encodes CDR1 SGHTA and CDR2 FQGNSA. The CDR3 has 12 amino acids. The V end was cut by 5 bases, the J end by 9 bases, with 13 bases between. The CDR3 sequence is CASSGGWGQAFF. CDR3 DNA sequence: TGTGCCAGCAGCGGGGGCTGGGGACAAGCTTTCTTT.